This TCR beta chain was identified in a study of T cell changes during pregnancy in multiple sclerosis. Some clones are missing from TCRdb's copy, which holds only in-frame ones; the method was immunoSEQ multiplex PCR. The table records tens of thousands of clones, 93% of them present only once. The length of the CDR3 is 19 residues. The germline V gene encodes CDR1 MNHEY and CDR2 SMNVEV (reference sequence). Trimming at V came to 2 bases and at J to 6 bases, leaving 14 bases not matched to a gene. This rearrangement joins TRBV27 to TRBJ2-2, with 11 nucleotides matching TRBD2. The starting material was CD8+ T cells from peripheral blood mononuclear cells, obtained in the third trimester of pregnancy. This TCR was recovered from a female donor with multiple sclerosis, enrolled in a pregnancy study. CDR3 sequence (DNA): TGTGCCAGCAGTTTACGGCTGTCACTAGCGGGAGACGCCCCCGGGGAGCTGTTTTTT. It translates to CASSLRLSLAGDAPGELFF.